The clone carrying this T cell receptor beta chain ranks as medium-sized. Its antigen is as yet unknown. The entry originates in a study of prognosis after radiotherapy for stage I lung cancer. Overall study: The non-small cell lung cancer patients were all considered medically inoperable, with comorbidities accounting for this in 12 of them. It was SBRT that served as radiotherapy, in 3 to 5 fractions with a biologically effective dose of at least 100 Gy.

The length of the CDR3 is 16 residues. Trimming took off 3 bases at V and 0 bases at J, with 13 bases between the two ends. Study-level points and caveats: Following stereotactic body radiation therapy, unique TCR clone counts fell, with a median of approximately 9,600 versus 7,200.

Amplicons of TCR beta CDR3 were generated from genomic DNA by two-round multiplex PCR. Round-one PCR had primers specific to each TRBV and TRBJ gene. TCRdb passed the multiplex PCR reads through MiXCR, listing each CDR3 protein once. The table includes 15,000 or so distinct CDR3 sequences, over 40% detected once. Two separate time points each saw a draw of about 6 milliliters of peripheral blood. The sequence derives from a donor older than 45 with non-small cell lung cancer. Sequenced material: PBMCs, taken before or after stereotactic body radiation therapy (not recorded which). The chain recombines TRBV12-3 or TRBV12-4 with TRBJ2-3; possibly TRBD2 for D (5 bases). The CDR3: CASSFGLADSTDTQYF. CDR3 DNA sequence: TGTGCCAGCAGTTTCGGTCTAGCCGATAGCACAGATACGCAGTATTTT.